This T cell receptor (beta chain) derives from a study of cytomegalovirus exposure and HLA in healthy donors. Study results and limitations: In a later analysis, CMV-associated beta chains were mostly HLA-associated, it appeared.

Primers for the PCR totalled 60 Vbeta and 13 Jbeta. The data were produced by immunoSEQ multiplex PCR, yet TCRdb's version contains in-frame clones alone and is incomplete. The data show 45,000 or so clones, and the top ten clones hold less than 20%. The CDR3 extends over 16 amino acids. Germline V gene sequence: CDR1 SGDLS, CDR2 YYNGEE. After removal of 3 bases from V and 2 bases from J, the junction contained 11 bases not matched to a gene. Remarks on this clone: Antigen: not known.

The sample consisted of PBMCs. The TCR comes from a male donor in good health and CMV-seronegative. The chain links TRBV9 to TRBJ2-7; 7 bases are a match to TRBD2. The chain's CDR3 is CASSAPPRGETYEQYF. CDR3 nucleotide sequence: TGTGCCAGCAGCGCGCCCCCCCGGGGGGAAACCTACGAGCAGTACTTC.